The following is a T cell receptor (beta chain) sequence with its context. Its antigen is not known. Ipilimumab-mediated CTLA-4 blockade plus focal radiation was given to patients having chemo-refractory metastatic non-small-cell lung cancer. The entry originates in a study of radiotherapy plus CTLA-4 blockade in lung cancer. About the study: Objective responses were observed in 15% to 20% of patients, and disease control was achieved by approximately 30%.

Assay used: immunoSEQ multiplex PCR; TCRdb lists only in-frame clones, some missing. The table includes about 48,000 clones, 75% to 90% detected once. Study-level findings and limits: In blood, TCR clones derived from the tumor expanded after radiotherapy plus ipilimumab.

The CDR3 is 14 residues long. Germline values: CDR1 SGHAT, CDR2 FQNNGV. The germline V and J ends were trimmed by 3 bases and 2 bases, with 11 bases remaining between them. The rearrangement uses TRBV11-2 and TRBJ2-7; a possible D gene is TRBD2 (6 bases). This TCR was sampled from a human donor with non-small cell lung cancer that progressed on radiotherapy plus ipilimumab. Some clones in this sample may be carry-over from other donors' samples. The starting material was peripheral blood, obtained from a patient treated with radiotherapy plus ipilimumab. CDR3 nucleotides: TGTGCCAGCAGCTTTGCAGGGAGGCCCTACGAGCAGTACTTC. Amino acid sequence: CASSFAGRPYEQYF.